The 4 T cell receptor beta chains below come from one sample, sequenced in a study of neurological immune-mediated disorders. Using its own MiXCR run on the 5' RACE reads, TCRdb lists one record per CDR3 protein. In the table there are 70,000 to 75,000 distinct CDR3 sequences, about an eighth of which are singletons. Time point meaning: longitudinal time-point 1 (baseline). The sequenced sample consisted of PBMCs. The receptors here all came from a female donor with HTLV-1-associated myelopathy (HAM/TSP).

This clonotype was counted many times. The chain employs TRBV7-2 and TRBJ1-4; D not certain. The CDR3 has 16 residues. From germline, CDR1 is SGHTA and CDR2 FQGNSA. Trimming removed 3 bases from V and 8 bases from J, with 19 bases in between. CDR3 sequence reads: CASSFRGPGRSEKLFF. The CDR3 bases are TGTGCCAGCAGCTTTCGTGGGCCTGGACGGAGCGAAAAACTGTTTTTT. Combining the CDR3 with reference TRBV7-2 and TRBJ1-4 gives the whole variable domain GAGVSQSPSNKVTEKGKDVELRCDPISGHTALYWYRQSLGQGLEFLIYFQGNSAPDKSGLPSDRFSAERTGGSVSTLTIQRTQQEDSAVYLCASSFRGPGRSEKLFFGSGTQLSVL.

This clonotype was seen ten or more times. The chain recombines TRBV4-1 with TRBJ1-4, with 7 bases identical to TRBD1. Germline-derived CDR1 and CDR2 are MGHRA and YSYEKL. The CDR3 is 15 amino acids. J was trimmed by 6 bases and V by 4 bases; bases with no gene match: 8. The CDR3 reads CASSRTGAEDEKLFF. The CDR3 DNA sequence: TGCGCCAGCAGCCGTACAGGGGCCGAGGATGAAAAACTGTTTTTT.

The rearrangement uses TRBV18 and TRBJ1-1; D perhaps matches TRBD1 (5 bases). There are 17 residues in the CDR3. Germline V gene lookup returns CDR1 KGHSH and CDR2 LQKENI. V gave up 2 bases and J gave up 2 bases, with 18 bases separating them. The chain's CDR3 is CASSPTPGSGRNTEAFF. The CDR3 DNA is TGTGCCAGCTCACCAACACCGGGATCGGGGCGCAACACTGAAGCTTTCTTT.

This chain links TRBV12-3 or TRBV12-4 with TRBJ1-4; no reliable D call. There are 14 residues in the CDR3. V was shortened by 6 bases and J by 8 bases, with 16 bases between the two germline ends. CDR3 sequence (DNA): TGTGCCAGCAGCCTTACCGAAGAAGGGGAAAAACTGTTTTTT. It encodes CASSLTEEGEKLFF.